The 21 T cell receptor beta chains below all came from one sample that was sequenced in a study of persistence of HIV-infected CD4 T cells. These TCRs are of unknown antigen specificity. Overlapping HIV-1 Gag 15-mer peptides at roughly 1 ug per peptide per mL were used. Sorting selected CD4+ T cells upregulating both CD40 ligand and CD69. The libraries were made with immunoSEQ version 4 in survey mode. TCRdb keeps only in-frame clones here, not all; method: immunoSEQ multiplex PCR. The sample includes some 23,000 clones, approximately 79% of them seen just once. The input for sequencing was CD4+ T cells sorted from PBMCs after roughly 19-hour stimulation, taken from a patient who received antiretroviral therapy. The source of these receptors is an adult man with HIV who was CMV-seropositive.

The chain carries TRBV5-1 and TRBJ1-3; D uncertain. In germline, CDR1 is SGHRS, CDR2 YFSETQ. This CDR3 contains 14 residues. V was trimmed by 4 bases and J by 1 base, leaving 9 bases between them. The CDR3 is CASSPLPSGNTIYF. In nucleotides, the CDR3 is TGCGCCAGCAGCCCCCTACCGTCTGGAAACACCATATATTTT.

CDR3 in DNA: TGTGCCAGCTCACCAGAATCGGGGGCAGATACGCAGTATTTT. This gives the protein CASSPESGADTQYF. The V call is TRBV18, the J call TRBJ2-3; D may be TRBD2 (6 bases). Trimming took 2 bases from V and 4 from J, leaving 10 bases between them. CDR1 is KGHSH and CDR2 is LQKENI in the germline V gene. The CDR3 extends over 14 amino acids.

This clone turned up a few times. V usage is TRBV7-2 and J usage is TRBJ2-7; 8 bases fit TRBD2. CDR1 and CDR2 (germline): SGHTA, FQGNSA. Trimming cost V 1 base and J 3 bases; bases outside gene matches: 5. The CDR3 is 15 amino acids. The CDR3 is CASSLGGGLFYEQYF. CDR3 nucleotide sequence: TGTGCCAGCAGCTTAGGCGGGGGGTTGTTCTACGAGCAGTACTTC. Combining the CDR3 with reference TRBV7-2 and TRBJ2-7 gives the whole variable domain GAGVSQSPSNKVTEKGKDVELRCDPISGHTALYWYRQSLGQGLEFLIYFQGNSAPDKSGLPSDRFSAERTGGSVSTLTIQRTQQEDSAVYLCASSLGGGLFYEQYFGPGTRLTVT.

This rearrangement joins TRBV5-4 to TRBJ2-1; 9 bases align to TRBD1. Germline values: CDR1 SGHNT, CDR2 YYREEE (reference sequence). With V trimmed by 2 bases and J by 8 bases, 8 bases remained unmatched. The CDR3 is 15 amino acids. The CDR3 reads CASSLPGQGSHEQFF. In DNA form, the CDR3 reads TGTGCCAGCAGCTTACCGGGACAGGGTTCCCATGAGCAGTTCTTC.

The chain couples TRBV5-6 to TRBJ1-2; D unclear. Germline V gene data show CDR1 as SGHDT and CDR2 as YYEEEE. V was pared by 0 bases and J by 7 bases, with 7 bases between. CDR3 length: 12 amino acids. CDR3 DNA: TGTGCCAGCAGCTTGGCCAGGTCTGGCTACACCTTC. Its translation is CASSLARSGYTF.

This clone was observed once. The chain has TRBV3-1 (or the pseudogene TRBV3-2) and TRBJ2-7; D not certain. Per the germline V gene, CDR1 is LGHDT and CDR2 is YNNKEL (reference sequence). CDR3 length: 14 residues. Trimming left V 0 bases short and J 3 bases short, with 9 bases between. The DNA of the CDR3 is TGTGCCAGCAGCCAAGATTGGAGCCTCTACGAGCAGTACTTC. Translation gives CASSQDWSLYEQYF.

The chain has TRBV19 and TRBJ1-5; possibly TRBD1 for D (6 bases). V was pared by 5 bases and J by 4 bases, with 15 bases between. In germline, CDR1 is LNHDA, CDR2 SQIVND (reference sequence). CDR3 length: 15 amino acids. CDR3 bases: TGTGCCAGTAGTTGGAGACAGGTTCCAAATCAGCCCCAGCATTTT. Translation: CASSWRQVPNQPQHF.

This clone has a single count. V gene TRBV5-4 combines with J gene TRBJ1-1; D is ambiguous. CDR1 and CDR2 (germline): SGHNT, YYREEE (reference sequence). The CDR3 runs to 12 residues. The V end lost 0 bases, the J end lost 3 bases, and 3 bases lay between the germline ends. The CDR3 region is CASSLADTEAFF. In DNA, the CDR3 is TGTGCCAGCAGCTTGGCGGACACTGAAGCTTTCTTT.

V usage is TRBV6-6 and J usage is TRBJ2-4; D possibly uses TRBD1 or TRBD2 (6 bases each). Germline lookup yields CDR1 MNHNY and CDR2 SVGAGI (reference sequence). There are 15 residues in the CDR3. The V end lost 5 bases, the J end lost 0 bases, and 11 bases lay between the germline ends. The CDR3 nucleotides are TGTGCCAGCAGTGAGGGGGGACTAGCCAAAAACATTCAGTACTTC. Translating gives CASSEGGLAKNIQYF.

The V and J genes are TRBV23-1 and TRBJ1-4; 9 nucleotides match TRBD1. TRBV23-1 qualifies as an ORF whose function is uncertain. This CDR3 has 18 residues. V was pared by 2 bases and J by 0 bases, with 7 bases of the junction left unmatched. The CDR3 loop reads CASSQGGTGISTNEKLFF. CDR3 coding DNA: TGCGCCAGCAGTCAAGGGGGGACAGGGATTTCAACTAATGAAAAACTGTTTTTT.

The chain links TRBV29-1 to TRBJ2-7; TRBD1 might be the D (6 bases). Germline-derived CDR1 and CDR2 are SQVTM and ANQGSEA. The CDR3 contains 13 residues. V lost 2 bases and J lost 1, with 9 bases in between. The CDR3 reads CSVEPTGSYEQYF. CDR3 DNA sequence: TGCAGCGTTGAACCCACAGGGTCCTACGAGCAGTACTTC.

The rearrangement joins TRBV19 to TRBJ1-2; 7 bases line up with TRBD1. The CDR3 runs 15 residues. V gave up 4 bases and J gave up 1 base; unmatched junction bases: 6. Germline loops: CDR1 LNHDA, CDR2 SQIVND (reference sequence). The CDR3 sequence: CASSTSGQINYGYTF. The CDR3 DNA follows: TGTGCCAGTAGTACCTCGGGACAGATTAACTATGGCTACACCTTC.

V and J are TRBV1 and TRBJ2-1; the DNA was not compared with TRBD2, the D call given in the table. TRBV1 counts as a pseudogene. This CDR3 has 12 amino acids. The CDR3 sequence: CTSSQLSPEQFF. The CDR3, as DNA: TGCACCAGCAGCCAGTTAAGCCCTGAGCAGTTCTTC.

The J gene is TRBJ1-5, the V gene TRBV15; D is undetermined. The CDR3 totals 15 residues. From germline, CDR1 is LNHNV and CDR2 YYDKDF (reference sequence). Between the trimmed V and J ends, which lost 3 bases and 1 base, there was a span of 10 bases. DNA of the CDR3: TGTGCCACCAGCAGCCACATAGGCAGCAATCAGCCCCAGCATTTT. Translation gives CATSSHIGSNQPQHF.

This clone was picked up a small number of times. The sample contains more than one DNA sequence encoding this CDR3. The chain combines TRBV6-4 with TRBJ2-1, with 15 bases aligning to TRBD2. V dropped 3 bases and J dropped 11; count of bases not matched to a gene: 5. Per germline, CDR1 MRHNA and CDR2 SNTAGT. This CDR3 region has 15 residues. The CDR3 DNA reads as TGTGCCAGCAGTGATTTCGGACTAGCGGGGGGGCAGCAGTTCTTC. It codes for CASSDFGLAGGQQFF.

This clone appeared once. CDR3 coding DNA: TGTGCCAGCAGACCGGCCACAGGGGGGTATGGAAACACCATATATTTT. Translated, it gives CASRPATGGYGNTIYF. J is TRBJ1-3 and V is TRBV9, with 8 bases matching TRBD1. This CDR3 has 16 amino acids. Germline loops: CDR1 SGDLS, CDR2 YYNGEE. V was clipped by 5 bases and J by 3 bases; unmatched bases: 10.

The CDR3: CASSLVGQPQHF. The CDR3 coding sequence is TGTGCCAGCAGCTTGGTGGGTCAGCCCCAGCATTTT. V is TRBV5-4 and J is TRBJ1-5; D remains unclear. The germline V gene encodes CDR1 SGHNT and CDR2 YYREEE (reference sequence). The CDR3 contains 12 residues. Trimming took 0 bases from V and 6 from J, leaving 4 bases between them.

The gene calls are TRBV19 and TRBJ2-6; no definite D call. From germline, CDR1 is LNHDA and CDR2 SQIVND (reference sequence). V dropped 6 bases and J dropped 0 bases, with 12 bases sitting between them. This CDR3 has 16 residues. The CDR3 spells CASRDRHSSGANVLTF. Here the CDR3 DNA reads TGTGCCAGTAGGGACCGTCACAGCTCTGGGGCCAACGTCCTGACTTTC.

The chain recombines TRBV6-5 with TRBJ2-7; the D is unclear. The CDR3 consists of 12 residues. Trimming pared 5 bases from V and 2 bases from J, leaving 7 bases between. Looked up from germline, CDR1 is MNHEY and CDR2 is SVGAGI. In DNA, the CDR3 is TGTGCCAGCAGTACAGTTCCCTACGAGCAGTACTTC. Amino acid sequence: CASSTVPYEQYF.

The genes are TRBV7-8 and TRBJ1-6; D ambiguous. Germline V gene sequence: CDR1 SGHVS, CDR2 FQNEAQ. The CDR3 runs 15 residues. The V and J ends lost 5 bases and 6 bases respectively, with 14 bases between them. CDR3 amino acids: CASSLRTRSNSPLHF. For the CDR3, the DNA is TGTGCCAGCAGCCTAAGGACCAGGTCTAATTCACCCCTCCACTTT.

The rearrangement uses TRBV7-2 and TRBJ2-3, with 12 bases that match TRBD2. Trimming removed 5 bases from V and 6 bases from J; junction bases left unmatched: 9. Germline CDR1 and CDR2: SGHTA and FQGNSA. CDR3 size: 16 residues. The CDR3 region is CASSTRTSGVVDTQYF. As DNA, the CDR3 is TGTGCCAGCAGCACCCGGACTAGCGGGGTGGTGGATACGCAGTATTTT.